This TCR beta chain was found in a study of CD8 T cells in ankylosing spondylitis. Study results and caveats: The authors reported significant enrichment of disease-linked clones in matched ankylosing spondylitis synovial fluid. Made up of eight or nine highly homologous variants, a TCR beta motif appeared characteristic of ankylosing spondylitis blood.

This clonotype was detected only a few times. The antigen remains unidentified. In making TCR beta libraries, quantitative 5'-RACE with molecular barcodes was used. TCRdb processed the 5' RACE reads anew with MiXCR; each CDR3 protein has one entry. The profile covers roughly 450,000 distinct CDR3 sequences, with roughly 26% appearing a single time and 0.89% taken by the ten largest. Germline loops: CDR1 LGHNA, CDR2 YNFKEQ. This CDR3 comprises 17 residues. The V and J ends lost 1 base and 0 bases respectively, with 16 bases between them. V is TRBV4-2 and J is TRBJ2-7; either TRBD1 or TRBD2 may supply D (6 bases each). The sample consisted of blood, either unsorted or a sorted T cell fraction (not recorded which). This TCR was sampled from a male donor with ankylosing spondylitis. CDR3 DNA: TGTGCCAGCAGCCAAGTCTTCGAAAAGGGGGGCTCCTACGAGCAGTACTTC. Translation gives CASSQVFEKGGSYEQYF.